What follows are 29 T cell receptor beta chains derived from one specimen sequenced in a study of blood T cell repertoires in COVID-19. The repertoire was sequenced with immunoSEQ multiplex PCR; TCRdb's copy has only in-frame clones and lacks some. The profile shows about 290,000 clones, roughly 80% of them singletons. The sequenced material came from peripheral blood. These receptors were obtained from a woman aged 45-59 years with active or convalescent COVID-19.

This clone occurred once. The V and J genes are TRBV21-1 and TRBJ2-1; no check of the table's D call, TRBD2, against the DNA was made. TRBV21-1 represents a pseudogene. CDR3 size: 19 residues. In nucleotides, the CDR3 is TGTGCCAGCAGCAATTTCACAAAGACGGGACTAGCGGGAGGCGGCGAGCAGTTCTTC. Translated: CASSNFTKTGLAGGGEQFF.

This clone has only a few counts. This chain joins TRBV2 and TRBJ2-1, with 8 positions matching TRBD2. The V and J ends lost 1 base and 2 bases, in that order; junction bases with no gene match: 1. Germline V lookup: CDR1 SNHLY, CDR2 FYNNEI. The CDR3 extends over 15 amino acids. The CDR3 is CASSEGLATYNEQFF. As DNA, the CDR3 is TGTGCCAGCAGTGAAGGACTAGCGACCTACAATGAGCAGTTCTTC.

The chain carries TRBV3-1 (or the pseudogene TRBV3-2) and TRBJ2-7; 9 nucleotides agree with TRBD2. Germline V lookup: CDR1 LGHDT, CDR2 YNNKEL (reference sequence). J gave up 3 bases and V 0 bases, and 12 bases lay outside the gene matches. This CDR3 region has 18 residues. The CDR3 nucleotides are TGTGCCAGCAGCCAAGATCGAGCTAGCGGGGCCGTGAGCTACGAGCAGTACTTC. The encoded protein is CASSQDRASGAVSYEQYF.

The V call is TRBV5-1, the J call TRBJ2-2, with 11 bases fitting TRBD2. After removal of 4 bases from V and 1 base from J, the junction contained 9 bases not matched to a gene. This CDR3 is built from 18 residues. Germline-derived CDR1 and CDR2 are SGHRS and YFSETQ. CDR3 sequence (DNA): TGCGCCAGCAGCCCGCGTACCCTAGCGGGAGGGAACACCGGGGAGCTGTTTTTT. Its translation is CASSPRTLAGGNTGELFF.

The rearrangement joins TRBV5-4 to TRBJ2-7; 9 bases fit TRBD2. Germline CDR1 is SGHNT and CDR2 is YYREEE (reference sequence). This CDR3 has 15 amino acids. V gave up 3 bases and J gave up 2 bases; unmatched junction bases: 6. Here the CDR3 reads CASSSSSGKAYEQYF. The CDR3 DNA is TGTGCCAGCAGCTCTTCTAGCGGGAAGGCCTACGAGCAGTACTTC.

This clone was picked up one time. The chain carries TRBV14 and TRBJ1-6; D ambiguous. The CDR3 totals 14 residues. Germline V CDR1 and CDR2: SGHDN, FVKESK. Trimming cost V 3 bases and J 6 bases, with 9 bases left between them. CDR3: CASSHPTGNSPLHF. As DNA, the CDR3 is TGTGCCAGCAGCCACCCCACGGGTAATTCACCCCTCCACTTT.

CDR3 sequence reads: CASSLSGVPYGYTF. In nucleotides, the CDR3 is TGTGCCAGCAGTTTATCGGGGGTCCCCTATGGCTACACCTTC. The V and J genes are TRBV28 and TRBJ1-2; D is perhaps TRBD1 (5 bases). CDR3 length equals 14 residues. From germline, CDR1 is MDHEN and CDR2 SYDVKM. Trimming removed 1 base at V and 4 bases at J, with 10 bases between.

The V and J genes are TRBV5-1 and TRBJ2-2; tentatively, D is TRBD1 (7 bases). The germline V gene encodes CDR1 SGHRS and CDR2 YFSETQ. CDR3 size: 17 residues. V lost 4 bases, J lost 0 bases, and 16 bases lay in between. CDR3 in amino acids: CASSLARGTANTGELFF. The CDR3 DNA reads TGCGCCAGCAGCCTGGCCCGCGGGACAGCGAACACCGGGGAGCTGTTTTTT.

V usage is TRBV7-8 and J usage is TRBJ2-7; D may be TRBD2 (5 bases). The CDR3 extends over 15 amino acids. The V gene lost 2 bases and the J gene lost 5 bases, with 16 bases spanning the gap. CDR1 SGHVS and CDR2 FQNEAQ come from the germline V gene. CDR3 coding DNA: TGTGCCAGCAGCTTAATCGTGACGGGGAGTCACGAGCAGTACTTC. This translates into CASSLIVTGSHEQYF.

The CDR3 region is CASSTLVMTGGGSQPQHF. CDR3 bases: TGTGCCAGCAGCACCCTCGTTATGACAGGGGGAGGGAGTCAGCCCCAGCATTTT. This sequence joins TRBV28 and TRBJ1-5, with 9 bases matching TRBD1. The CDR3 contains 18 residues. CDR1 is MDHEN and CDR2 is SYDVKM in the germline V gene. V was pared by 6 bases and J by 6 bases, with 18 bases of the junction left unmatched. Using reference TRBV28 and TRBJ1-5 for the parts outside the CDR3, the full variable domain is DVKVTQSSRYLVKRTGEKVFLECVQDMDHENMFWYRQDPGLGLRLIYFSYDVKMKEKGDIPEGYSVSREKKERFSLILESASTNQTSMYLCASSTLVMTGGGSQPQHFGDGTRLSIL.

This chain uses TRBV30 with TRBJ1-1, with D maybe TRBD1 (6 bases). In germline, CDR1 is GTSNPN, CDR2 SVGIG (reference sequence). With 1 base removed from V and 4 bases from J, the gap between germline ends came to 10 bases. This CDR3 is 13 amino acids long. CDR3 in DNA: TGTGCCTGGAGTGCATACAGGGCCACTGAAGCTTTCTTT. This sequence encodes CAWSAYRATEAFF.

This rearrangement joins TRBV7-9 to TRBJ2-1, with a tentative D call TRBD2 (5 bases). This CDR3 contains 13 residues. CDR1 and CDR2 (germline): SEHNR, FQNEAQ (reference sequence). V lost 8 bases to trimming and J lost 6 bases, with 14 bases between them. CDR3 region: CASGWAGSNEQFF. DNA for the CDR3: TGTGCCAGCGGGTGGGCGGGTAGCAATGAGCAGTTCTTC.

The chain employs TRBV7-9 and TRBJ2-3; D is possibly TRBD2 (5 bases). Germline CDR1 is SEHNR and CDR2 is FQNEAQ (reference sequence). The CDR3 is 14 amino acids. The germline V and J ends were trimmed by 5 bases and 4 bases, with 13 bases remaining between them. CDR3 sequence reads: CASSPDSSPDTQYF. CDR3 sequence (DNA): TGTGCCAGCAGCCCGGACTCATCCCCAGATACGCAGTATTTT.

This clone was counted once. The gene calls are TRBV7-2 and TRBJ2-7; TRBD1 matches 10 bases. The CDR3 totals 18 residues. Germline V CDR1 and CDR2: SGHTA, FQGNSA. J gave up 0 bases and V 5 bases, and 13 bases lay outside the gene matches. The CDR3 region is CASSLRTGGSGSSYEQYF. In nucleotides, the CDR3 is TGTGCCAGCAGCCTCCGGACAGGGGGATCGGGCAGCTCCTACGAGCAGTACTTC.

J is TRBJ2-1 and V is TRBV27; TRBD2 agrees at 7 bases. Germline CDR1 MNHEY, CDR2 SMNVEV (reference sequence). Unmatched junction bases numbered 3, after V lost 1 base and J lost 0 bases. CDR3 length: 16 amino acids. CDR3 DNA sequence: TGTGCCAGCAGTTTATTGCGCGGGAGCTCCTACAATGAGCAGTTCTTC. Translated: CASSLLRGSSYNEQFF.

As regards this clone: Distinct nucleotide sequences in the sample also encode this CDR3. The gene calls are TRBV27 and TRBJ1-4; the D is unclear. The CDR3 extends over 13 amino acids. V lost 2 bases to trimming and J lost 6 bases, with 7 bases between them. Germline lookup yields CDR1 MNHEY and CDR2 SMNVEV (reference sequence). CDR3 residues: CASSLGRDEKLFF. The CDR3, as DNA: TGTGCCAGCAGTTTAGGGAGGGATGAAAAACTGTTTTTT.

In nucleotides, the CDR3 is TGTGCCAGCAGCTTGGATCGTGCGGGAGTCAATGAGCAGTTCTTC. Its protein is CASSLDRAGVNEQFF. This sequence joins TRBV11-1 and TRBJ2-1, with 7 bases matching TRBD2. After removal of 3 bases from V and 6 bases from J, the junction contained 8 bases not matched to a gene. This CDR3 has 15 residues. Germline CDR1 is SGHAT and CDR2 is FQDESV (reference sequence).

This clone was seen just once. The chain recombines TRBV6-5 with TRBJ2-3; D might be TRBD1 (6 bases). The CDR3 length is 13 residues. The germline CDR1 and CDR2 sequences are MNHEY and SVGAGI. V was trimmed by 10 bases and J by 8 bases, leaving 19 bases between them. DNA of the CDR3: TGTGCCACCGGACAGTCGGGTGATGGTACGCAGTATTTT. Amino acids: CATGQSGDGTQYF.

V and J are TRBV30 and TRBJ2-1; 7 nucleotides match TRBD2. The V gene end was trimmed by 5 bases and the J gene end by 5 bases; junction bases not matched to a gene: 6. The length of the CDR3 is 13 residues. Germline V gives CDR1 GTSNPN, CDR2 SVGIG (reference sequence). In nucleotides, the CDR3 is TGTGCCTGGGCTGCGAGCGGGAACAATGAGCAGTTCTTC. It yields the protein CAWAASGNNEQFF.

This clone occurred once. V usage is TRBV19 and J usage is TRBJ2-1; TRBD2 matches 10 bases. J lost 3 bases, V lost 5 bases, and 7 bases had no gene match. The CDR3 is 16 amino acids. Germline CDR1 and CDR2: LNHDA and SQIVND (reference sequence). CDR3 in amino acids: CASSPERTSGYNEQFF. The CDR3 DNA reads as TGTGCCAGTAGTCCAGAAAGGACTAGCGGCTACAATGAGCAGTTCTTC.

In its sample, this clone was seen once. This chain joins TRBV19 and TRBJ2-1; no clear D gene. CDR1 LNHDA and CDR2 SQIVND come from the germline V gene (reference sequence). There are 16 residues in the CDR3. Trimming left V 4 bases short and J 0 bases short, with 13 bases between. The CDR3 DNA reads TGTGCCAGTAGTACCTCACTTGTGAGCTCCTACAATGAGCAGTTCTTC. This sequence encodes CASSTSLVSSYNEQFF. Using reference TRBV19 and TRBJ2-1 for the parts outside the CDR3, the full variable domain is DGGITQSPKYLFRKEGQNVTLSCEQNLNHDAMYWYRQDPGQGLRLIYYSQIVNDFQKGDIAEGYSVSREKKESFPLTVTSAQKNPTAFYLCASSTSLVSSYNEQFFGPGTRLTVL.

The chain combines TRBV29-1 with TRBJ1-2; D is unresolved. Germline V gene sequence: CDR1 SQVTM, CDR2 ANQGSEA. Trimming shortened V by 3 bases and J by 1 base, and 6 bases separated the two germline ends. This CDR3 is 12 amino acids long. The CDR3 bases are TGCAGCGTTGATCGGGGTAACTATGGCTACACCTTC. Protein: CSVDRGNYGYTF. Looking up the rest from reference TRBV29-1 and TRBJ1-2 gives the full variable domain: SAVISQKPSRDICQRGTSLTIQCQVDSQVTMMFWYRQQPGQSLTLIATANQGSEATYESGFVIDKFPISRPNLTFSTLTVSNMSPEDSSIYLCSVDRGNYGYTFGSGTRLTVV.

The V and J genes are TRBV3-1 (or the pseudogene TRBV3-2) and TRBJ2-7, with a possible D match to TRBD2 (5 bases). The length of the CDR3 is 15 residues. Trimming took off 2 bases at V and 2 bases at J, with 13 bases between the two ends. CDR1 and CDR2 from the germline V gene are LGHDT and YNNKEL (reference sequence). The CDR3 sequence: CASSQHGGQTYEQYF. CDR3 nucleotide sequence: TGTGCCAGCAGCCAACATGGCGGGCAGACCTACGAGCAGTACTTC.

V and J are TRBV12-3 or TRBV12-4 and TRBJ1-2, with TRBD1 matching 7 bases. This CDR3 comprises 13 residues. J was trimmed by 4 bases and V by 6 bases; bases with no gene match: 5. CDR3 nucleotides: TGTGCCAGCAGCCGACAGGGAGGCTATGGCTACACCTTC. Translation: CASSRQGGYGYTF.

This chain uses TRBV7-8 with TRBJ1-1; D ambiguous. Trimming removed 5 bases at V and 6 bases at J, with 16 bases between. This CDR3 contains 14 residues. The germline V gene encodes CDR1 SGHVS and CDR2 FQNEAQ. CDR3 in amino acids: CASSPPVKAAEAFF. CDR3 DNA: TGTGCCAGCAGCCCGCCTGTTAAAGCGGCTGAAGCTTTCTTT.

This clone was counted between two and nine times. CDR3 residues: CASSRMRSTDTQYF. The CDR3 DNA follows: TGTGCCAGCAGCCGAATGAGGAGCACAGATACGCAGTATTTT. The chain employs TRBV5-8 and TRBJ2-3, with D unresolved. Trimming pared 4 bases from V and 0 bases from J, leaving 9 bases between. The CDR3 has 14 residues. Germline assignment: CDR1 SGHTS and CDR2 YDEGEE.

This chain uses TRBV2 with TRBJ2-3; D possibly corresponds to TRBD2 (5 bases). Germline V gene sequence: CDR1 SNHLY, CDR2 FYNNEI. The CDR3 contains 15 residues. V lost 3 bases and J lost 2, with 12 bases in between. CDR3 in amino acids: CASSDSSGDTDTQYF. The DNA of the CDR3 is TGTGCCAGCAGTGATTCGAGCGGCGACACAGATACGCAGTATTTT.

The V call is TRBV3-1 (or the pseudogene TRBV3-2), the J call TRBJ2-7; D possibly corresponds to TRBD2 (5 bases). V was cut by 2 bases and J by 1 base, with 18 bases left in between. Germline V gene lookup returns CDR1 LGHDT and CDR2 YNNKEL (reference sequence). The CDR3 covers 17 residues. CDR3 sequence (DNA): TGTGCCAGCAGCCAAAACCCAGATCTAGCAGGTTCCTACGAGCAGTACTTC. It translates to CASSQNPDLAGSYEQYF.

The chain links TRBV4-1 to TRBJ2-7; 7 nucleotides match TRBD2. The V segment lost 1 base and the J segment 2 bases; nucleotides outside the gene matches: 2. This CDR3 region has 14 residues. Germline assignment: CDR1 MGHRA and CDR2 YSYEKL. CDR3 protein: CASSQGLATYEQYF. In DNA, the CDR3 is TGCGCCAGCAGCCAAGGACTAGCTACCTACGAGCAGTACTTC.